One and the same sample provided the 21 T cell receptor beta chains below, sequenced in a study of cytotoxic CD8 clonotypes in ibrutinib-treated CLL (dated by TCRdb to 2020 to 2022). Library construction relied on the immunoSEQ multiplex PCR assay. Held by TCRdb, this immuneACCESS table contains in-frame sequences only and omits some clones. Under half of the omission traces to an unresolved V gene where checked; the cause of the rest is unknown. This sample has 100,000 to 150,000 clones in its table, and approximately 83% of those were observed once. Around 2.1% of the sample is in the top ten clones. This specimen's time point label, per the study, means: approximately 2 years on ibrutinib. The material sequenced was PBMCs, taken after 24 months of ibrutinib treatment. These receptors all come from a human donor with chronic lymphocytic leukemia.

V and J are TRBV28 and TRBJ1-6, with a tentative D call TRBD1 (5 bases). The germline V gene encodes CDR1 MDHEN and CDR2 SYDVKM. The V end lost 10 bases, the J end lost 0 bases, and 13 bases lay between the germline ends. This CDR3 spans 15 amino acids. The CDR3 reads CAIPEGSSYNSPLHF. CDR3 nucleotides: TGTGCCATCCCGGAGGGGAGCTCCTATAATTCACCCCTCCACTTT.

The chain recombines TRBV16 with TRBJ2-4; the D gene is possibly TRBD1 (6 bases). The CDR3 loop spans 15 amino acids. Germline V gene sequence: CDR1 KGHSY, CDR2 FQNENV. Trimming shortened V by 2 bases and J by 9 bases, and 17 bases separated the two germline ends. The CDR3 bases are TGTGCCAGCAGCCAAGAGACAGGCCCTGGGGGCATTCAGTACTTC. It is translated as CASSQETGPGGIQYF.

The V call is TRBV6-1, the J call TRBJ1-2; 8 nucleotides match TRBD1. Germline V CDR1 and CDR2: MNHNS, SASEGT. The CDR3 has 16 residues. J lost 4 bases, V lost 1 base, and 8 bases had no gene match. The CDR3 region is CASSEGTGPRTYGYTF. The CDR3 nucleotides read TGTGCCAGCAGTGAAGGGACAGGGCCGCGGACCTATGGCTACACCTTC.

The chain recombines TRBV1 with TRBJ2-2; TRBD1, the D gene given by the table, was not confirmed from the DNA. TRBV1 is marked as a pseudogene. The CDR3 consists of 15 residues. The CDR3 nucleotides are TGCACCAGCAGCCACTTGCAGGGTATCCCCGGGGAGCTGTTTTTT. Translated: CTSSHLQGIPGELFF.

The V call is TRBV19, the J call TRBJ2-1; tentative D call: TRBD2 (6 bases). V was trimmed by 9 bases and J by 1 base, leaving 22 bases between them. The CDR3 sequence is 17 residues long. Germline loops: CDR1 LNHDA, CDR2 SQIVND (reference sequence). CDR3 protein: CASARNPSDRSYNEQFF. For the CDR3, the DNA is TGTGCCAGCGCTCGGAACCCTAGCGACCGATCCTACAATGAGCAGTTCTTC.

The table lists this clone with a count of one. The chain has TRBV19 and TRBJ2-3, with 11 bases lining up with TRBD2. The CDR3 is made up of 18 amino acids. Losses at the gene ends were 3 bases for V and 4 bases for J; bases not matched to a gene: 12. Germline CDR1 and CDR2: LNHDA and SQIVND (reference sequence). This CDR3 is CASSIGLAGGPISDTQYF. The CDR3 nucleotides are TGTGCCAGTAGTATTGGGTTAGCGGGGGGGCCGATATCAGATACGCAGTATTTT.

This chain connects TRBV7-8 to TRBJ2-6; possible D gene TRBD2, 6 bases. The CDR3 spans 18 residues. Germline CDR1 reads SGHVS; CDR2 reads FQNEAQ. With 7 bases removed from V and 1 base from J, the gap between germline ends came to 20 bases. The chain's CDR3 is CASTPRRGGISGANVLTF. In nucleotides, the CDR3 is TGTGCCAGCACTCCAAGGCGGGGTGGGATTTCTGGGGCCAACGTCCTGACTTTC. Together with reference TRBV7-8 and TRBJ2-6, the CDR3 gives the full variable domain: GAGVSQSPRYKVAKRGQDVALRCDPISGHVSLFWYQQALGQGPEFLTYFQNEAQLDKSGLPSDRFFAERPEGSVSTLKIQRTQQEDSAVYLCASTPRRGGISGANVLTFGAGSRLTVL.

This chain links TRBV13 with TRBJ2-2; the D gene is possibly TRBD2 (5 bases). This CDR3 is 16 amino acids long. Trimming stripped 0 bases from V and 5 bases from J, with 13 bases between. CDR1 and CDR2 from the germline V gene are PRHDT and FYEKMQ (reference sequence). Written as DNA, the CDR3 is TGTGCCAGCAGCTTAGGCCGAGGGATCTGGACCGGGGAGCTGTTTTTT. It translates to CASSLGRGIWTGELFF.

V is TRBV6-1 and J is TRBJ2-1; 11 positions match TRBD2. Germline-derived CDR1 and CDR2 are MNHNS and SASEGT. The CDR3 is made up of 16 amino acids. V lost 4 bases and J lost 8; bases outside the gene matches: 10. The CDR3 nucleotides read TGTGCCAGCAGTGTACAACTAGCGGGAGAATTACATGAGCAGTTCTTC. It is translated as CASSVQLAGELHEQFF.

The chain recombines TRBV7-2 with TRBJ1-2; D not certain. The CDR3 sequence is 13 residues long. Trimming stripped 4 bases from V and 8 bases from J, with 14 bases between. The germline CDR1 and CDR2 sequences are SGHTA and FQGNSA. CDR3 sequence (DNA): TGTGCCAGCAGCTCTTCCATTATGGACGGCTACACCTTC. Translation gives CASSSSIMDGYTF.

V usage is TRBV15 and J usage is TRBJ2-3; 8 positions agree with TRBD2. V shed 0 bases, J shed 1 base, and the junction held 12 bases outside the gene matches. This CDR3 region has 19 residues. The germline gives CDR1 LNHNV, CDR2 YYDKDF (reference sequence). The DNA for the CDR3 is TGTGCCACCAGCAGAGAAGTTGCTAGCGGGTTACAACGCACAGATACGCAGTATTTT. This gives the protein CATSREVASGLQRTDTQYF.

This clone has just one count. CDR3 sequence (DNA): TGTGCCAGCAGCTTTTCTAGGAATCAGCCCCAGCATTTT. Its protein is CASSFSRNQPQHF. The chain combines TRBV7-2 with TRBJ1-5; D gene ambiguous. V dropped 3 bases and J dropped 4 bases, with 7 bases sitting between them. This CDR3 comprises 13 residues. The germline V gene has CDR1 SGHTA and CDR2 FQGNSA.

The chain carries TRBV5-1 and TRBJ2-7, with a weak D call TRBD2 (5 bases). The V gene's germline CDR1 is SGHRS and CDR2 YFSETQ. Trimming took 0 bases from V and 3 from J, leaving 10 bases between them. The CDR3 length is 14 residues. CDR3 sequence reads: CASSLGEGGYEQYF. The CDR3 region has the DNA TGCGCCAGCAGCTTGGGTGAGGGCGGCTACGAGCAGTACTTC.

The chain carries TRBV7-6 and TRBJ2-5; possibly TRBD1 for D (6 bases). The closer fit of TRBJ2-7 to the DNA end suggests the J call may be wrong. From germline, CDR1 is SGHVS and CDR2 FNYEAQ. The CDR3 has 13 amino acids. CDR3 in amino acids: CASSLGQVYEQYF. CDR3 sequence (DNA): TGTGCCAGCAGCTTAGGACAGGTCTACGAGCAGTACTTC.

V gene TRBV5-5 combines with J gene TRBJ2-7; 7 positions match TRBD1. The CDR3 extends over 15 amino acids. The J segment lost 2 bases and the V segment lost 0 bases, leaving 5 bases of the junction unmatched. Germline V CDR1 and CDR2: SGHKS, YYEKEE (reference sequence). CDR3: CASSLEDRETYEQYF. In DNA form, the CDR3 reads TGTGCCAGCAGCTTGGAAGACAGGGAAACCTACGAGCAGTACTTC.

The CDR3 here is CASSLRFLRGTYNEQFF. In DNA form, the CDR3 reads TGTGCCAGCAGCTTACGGTTTTTAAGGGGTACCTACAATGAGCAGTTCTTC. The chain combines TRBV7-3 with TRBJ2-1, with a tentative D call TRBD1 (5 bases). With 2 bases removed from V and 2 bases from J, the gap between germline ends came to 16 bases. There are 17 residues in the CDR3. CDR1 is SGHTA and CDR2 is FQGTGA in the germline V gene. The full variable domain, with the rest looked up from reference TRBV7-3 and TRBJ2-1, is GAGVSQTPSNKVTEKGKYVELRCDPISGHTALYWYRQSLGQGPEFLIYFQGTGAADDSGLPNDRFFAVRPEGSVSTLKIQRTERGDSAVYLCASSLRFLRGTYNEQFFGPGTRLTVL.

The gene calls are TRBV9 and TRBJ2-5; 9 bases are a match to TRBD1. The CDR3 contains 14 residues. Trimming took 0 bases from V and 5 from J; bases not matched to a gene: 2. Germline-derived CDR1 and CDR2 are SGDLS and YYNGEE. The CDR3 sequence is CASSVGGQGETQYF. The CDR3 DNA is TGTGCCAGCAGCGTAGGAGGACAGGGGGAGACCCAGTACTTC.

The chain couples TRBV19 to TRBJ2-1; D unclear. CDR3 length: 13 amino acids. Trimming left V 7 bases short and J 3 bases short, with 10 bases between. Germline CDR1 is LNHDA and CDR2 is SQIVND (reference sequence). CDR3 in DNA: TGTGCCAGTACGGGCAGACGCTACAATGAGCAGTTCTTC. Translating it yields CASTGRRYNEQFF.

This chain joins TRBV6-1 and TRBJ1-4, with a tentative D call TRBD1 (5 bases). The CDR3 consists of 14 residues. Germline CDR1 and CDR2: MNHNS and SASEGT. V shed 7 bases and J shed 0 bases, with 9 bases lying between them. The CDR3 here is CASIQDTTNEKLFF. DNA of the CDR3: TGTGCCAGCATCCAGGACACAACTAATGAAAAACTGTTTTTT.

This clone appeared many times. The rearrangement joins TRBV7-2 to TRBJ1-1; 8 bases map to TRBD1. The CDR3 spans 15 residues. With V trimmed by 5 bases and J by 1 base, 6 bases remained unmatched. Germline V gene lookup returns CDR1 SGHTA and CDR2 FQGNSA. CDR3 region: CASSPQGDRNTEAFF. The CDR3 coding sequence is TGTGCCAGCAGCCCACAGGGGGACCGGAACACTGAAGCTTTCTTT.

This sequence joins TRBV2 and TRBJ1-2; 8 nucleotides line up with TRBD1. Looked up from germline, CDR1 is SNHLY and CDR2 is FYNNEI. This CDR3 contains 16 residues. The trim removed 4 bases at V and 3 bases at J, leaving 10 bases unmatched. CDR3 sequence (DNA): TGTGCCAGCAGTGCCAGGGGGCGCCCGGGAGACTATGGCTACACCTTC. Protein sequence: CASSARGRPGDYGYTF.